This T cell receptor beta chain appears in the sequencing data of a study of T cells in Graves' hyperthyroidism and ophthalmopathy. Study observations and caveats: Most thyroid clonotypes expanded above 0.001 appeared in blood too.

Amplification yielded TCR beta CDR3 regions, with RNA transcripts as the source. TCR CDR3 regions were first amplified by RT-PCR with HTBI primers. Via MiXCR, TCRdb re-called the multiplex PCR reads, giving one row per CDR3 protein. The sample holds around 690,000 distinct CDR3 sequences, 17% seen once. Any patient presenting with uncontrolled infection, other autoimmune disease, pregnancy or lactation was left out. On the basis of clinical symptoms, serum thyroxine and TRAb, thyroid ultrasound and orbital computed tomography, diagnoses were made. Of note for this clonotype: Antigen: not known.

CDR1 is SGHTA, CDR2 FQGTGA, per germline. V dropped 5 bases and J dropped 6; count of bases not matched to a gene: 2. The CDR3 has 14 amino acids. Material: blood. The rearrangement uses TRBV7-3 and TRBJ2-3, with 13 bases identical to TRBD2. This sequence originates from a man aged 45 to 65 with Graves' hyperthyroidism. This chain's CDR3 is CASSRGLAGDTQYF. In DNA, the CDR3 is TGTGCCAGCAGCCGGGGACTAGCGGGGGATACGCAGTATTTT.